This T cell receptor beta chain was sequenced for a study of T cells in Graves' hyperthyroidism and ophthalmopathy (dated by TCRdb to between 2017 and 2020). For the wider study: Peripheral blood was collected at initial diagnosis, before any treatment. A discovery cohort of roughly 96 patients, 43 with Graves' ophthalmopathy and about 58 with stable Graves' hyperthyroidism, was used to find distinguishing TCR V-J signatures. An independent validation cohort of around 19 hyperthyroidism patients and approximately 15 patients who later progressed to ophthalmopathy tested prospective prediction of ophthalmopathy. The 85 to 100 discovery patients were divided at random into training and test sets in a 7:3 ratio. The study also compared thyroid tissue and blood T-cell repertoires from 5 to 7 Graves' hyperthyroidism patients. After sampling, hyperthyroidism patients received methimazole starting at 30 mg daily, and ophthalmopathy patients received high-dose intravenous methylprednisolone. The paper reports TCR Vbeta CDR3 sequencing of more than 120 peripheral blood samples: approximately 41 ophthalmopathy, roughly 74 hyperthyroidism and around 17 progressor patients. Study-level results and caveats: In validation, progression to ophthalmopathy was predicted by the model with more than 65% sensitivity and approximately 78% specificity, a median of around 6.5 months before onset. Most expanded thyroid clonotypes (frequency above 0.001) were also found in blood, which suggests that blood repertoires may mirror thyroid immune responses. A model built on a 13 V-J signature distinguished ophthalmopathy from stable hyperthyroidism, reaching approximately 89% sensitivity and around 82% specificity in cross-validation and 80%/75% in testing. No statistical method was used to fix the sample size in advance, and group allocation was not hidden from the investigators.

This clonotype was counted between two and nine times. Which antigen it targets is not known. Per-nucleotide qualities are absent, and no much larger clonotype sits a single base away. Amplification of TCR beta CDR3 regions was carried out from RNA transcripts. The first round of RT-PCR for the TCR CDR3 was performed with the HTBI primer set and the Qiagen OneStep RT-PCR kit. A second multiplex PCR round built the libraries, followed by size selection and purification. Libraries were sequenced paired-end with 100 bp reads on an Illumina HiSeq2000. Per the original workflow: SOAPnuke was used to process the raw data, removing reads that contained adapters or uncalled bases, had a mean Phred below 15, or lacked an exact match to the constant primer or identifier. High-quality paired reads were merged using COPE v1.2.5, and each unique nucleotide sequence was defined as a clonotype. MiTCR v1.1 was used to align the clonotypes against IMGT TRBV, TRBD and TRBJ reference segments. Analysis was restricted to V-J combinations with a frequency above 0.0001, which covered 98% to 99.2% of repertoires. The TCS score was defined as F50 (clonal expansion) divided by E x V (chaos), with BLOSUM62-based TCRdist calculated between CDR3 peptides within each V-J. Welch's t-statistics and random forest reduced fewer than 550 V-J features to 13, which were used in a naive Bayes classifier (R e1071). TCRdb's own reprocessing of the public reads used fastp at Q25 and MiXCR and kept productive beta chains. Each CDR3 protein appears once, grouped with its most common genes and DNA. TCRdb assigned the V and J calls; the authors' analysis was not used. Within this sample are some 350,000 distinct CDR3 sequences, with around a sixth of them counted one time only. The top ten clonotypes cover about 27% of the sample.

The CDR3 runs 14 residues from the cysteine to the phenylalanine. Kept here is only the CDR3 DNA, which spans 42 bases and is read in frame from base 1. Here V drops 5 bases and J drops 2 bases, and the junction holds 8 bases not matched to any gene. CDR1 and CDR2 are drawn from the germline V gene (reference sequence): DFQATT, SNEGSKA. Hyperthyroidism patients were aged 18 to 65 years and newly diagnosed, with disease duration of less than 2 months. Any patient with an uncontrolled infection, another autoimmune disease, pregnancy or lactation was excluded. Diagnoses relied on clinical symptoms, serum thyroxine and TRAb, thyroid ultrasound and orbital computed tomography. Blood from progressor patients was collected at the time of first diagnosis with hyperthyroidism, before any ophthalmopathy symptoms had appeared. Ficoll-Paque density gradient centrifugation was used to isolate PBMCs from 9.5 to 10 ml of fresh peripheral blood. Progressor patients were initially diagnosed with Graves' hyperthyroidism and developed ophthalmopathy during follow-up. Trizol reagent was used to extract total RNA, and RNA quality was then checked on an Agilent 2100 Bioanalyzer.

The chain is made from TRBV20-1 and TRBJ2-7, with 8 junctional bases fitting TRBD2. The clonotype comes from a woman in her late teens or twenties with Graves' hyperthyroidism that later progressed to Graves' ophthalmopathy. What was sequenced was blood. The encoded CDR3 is CSAEERERAYEQYF. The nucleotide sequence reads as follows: TGCAGTGCTGAAGAGCGGGAGAGGGCCTACGAGCAGTACTTC.